The 5 T cell receptor beta chains presented below share a single source sample, sequenced in a study of glioma-infiltrating T cells. Amplification of TCR alpha and beta CDR3 regions from RNA used iRepertoire nested multiplex PCR. MiXCR, run by TCRdb on the multiplex PCR reads, gives a single entry per CDR3 protein. The sample has about 89,000 distinct CDR3 sequences; about 23% are singletons. The sequencing sample was made of glioma tissue, nonneoplastic brain tissue, or PBMCs (not recorded which). These receptors were collected from a human donor with low-grade glioma or glioblastoma, undergoing nonglioma brain surgery, or in good health (not recorded which).

The chain uses TRBV20-1 and TRBJ2-7, with 12 bases aligning to TRBD2. The CDR3 has 18 amino acids. The trim removed 1 base at V and 6 bases at J, leaving 16 bases unmatched. CDR1 is DFQATT, CDR2 SNEGSKA, per germline (reference sequence). The CDR3 loop is CSARGGASGRGLQGEQYF. CDR3 nucleotides: TGCAGTGCTAGAGGGGGGGCTAGCGGGAGGGGCCTCCAGGGCGAGCAGTACTTC.

This chain connects TRBV10-3 to TRBJ2-7; no definite D call. Germline V CDR1 and CDR2: ENHRY, SYGVKD. V gave up 10 bases and J gave up 2 bases, with 15 bases separating them. The length of the CDR3 is 13 residues. CDR3 DNA: TGTGCCACCGGCCCCCCGGGCGCCTACGAGCAGTACTTC. It translates to CATGPPGAYEQYF.

This clonotype was recorded a few times. The chain has TRBV12-3 or TRBV12-4 and TRBJ1-5, with 7 bases identical to TRBD1. The CDR3 is 14 amino acids. Trimming at V came to 5 bases and at J to 3 bases, leaving 4 bases not matched to a gene. This chain's CDR3 is CASSPTGHNQPQHF. CDR3 in DNA: TGTGCCAGCAGTCCGACAGGGCACAATCAGCCCCAGCATTTT.

This clonotype was detected ten times or more. This rearrangement joins TRBV20-1 to TRBJ2-7, with 11 bases fitting TRBD2. Germline V gives CDR1 DFQATT, CDR2 SNEGSKA (reference sequence). This CDR3 region has 16 residues. The junction had 14 bases not matched to a gene; V was cut back by 3 bases and J by 7 bases. The CDR3, as DNA: TGCAGTGCTAGGGGGAGTAGCGGGAGGGCTATTGAAGAGCAGTACTTC. Protein: CSARGSSGRAIEEQYF.

This clonotype was seen ten or more times. The J gene is TRBJ2-3, the V gene TRBV7-2; 8 nucleotides line up with TRBD1. Trimming took 4 bases from V and 2 from J; bases not matched to a gene: 11. This CDR3 has 17 amino acids. The germline CDR1 and CDR2 sequences are SGHTA and FQGNSA. The CDR3, as DNA: TGTGCCAGCAGCTATCCTGGACAGGGCATAGTCACAGATACGCAGTATTTT. Translating it yields CASSYPGQGIVTDTQYF.